This T cell receptor (beta chain) was identified in a study of blood T cell repertoires in COVID-19. Turning to the study itself: PBMCs, B-cell-depleted T cells, or T cells were the source of the cDNA or gDNA that made up the material.

Authors' methods: Reference gene primer amplification gave estimated nucleated cell counts. Sequencing was performed with immunoSEQ multiplex PCR; in TCRdb, only in-frame clones are kept and a portion is missing. V and J calls and clone size are those listed in that table; D and trimming were worked out from the DNA. The sample lists 350,000 to 450,000 clones; roughly 90% were seen once. Material for sequencing was peripheral blood. The TCR comes from a man aged 40-50 years with acute or convalescent COVID-19.

The CDR3 DNA sequence: TGCGCCAGCAGCCGGACCCCCGGACAGGTTAATGAAAAACTGTTTTTT. It yields the protein CASSRTPGQVNEKLFF. The chain has TRBV4-1 and TRBJ1-4; 7 bases are shared with TRBD1. With V trimmed by 4 bases and J by 4 bases, 9 bases remained unmatched. Germline-derived CDR1 and CDR2 are MGHRA and YSYEKL. The CDR3 extends over 16 amino acids.